The 29 T cell receptor beta chains below were found in one sample sequenced in a study of Graves' ophthalmopathy and Graves' hyperthyroidism listed by TCRdb under 2018. Sequencer: Illumina HiSeq 2000. For repertoire sequencing, the TCR beta CDR3 regions were amplified from RNA transcripts. A first-round RT-PCR used HTBI primers with the Qiagen OneStep RT-PCR kit, followed by a second-round multiplex PCR, size selection and purification. Using fastp trimming at Q25 and MiXCR clonotype assembly, TCRdb reanalyzed the public sequencing data and kept in-frame beta chains. Every CDR3 protein is listed once, alongside the most common genes and DNA of its rows. For this sample there are over a million distinct CDR3 sequences; 35% to 40% appear just once. In total, the top ten clones hold around 10% of the sample. Sequenced input: peripheral blood or thyroid tissue (not recorded which). These receptors were taken from an adult man with Graves' hyperthyroidism.

The rearrangement links TRBV25-1 to TRBJ2-7, with 7 bases lining up with TRBD1. V dropped 7 bases and J dropped 6; count of bases not matched to a gene: 3. Germline assignment: CDR1 MGHDK and CDR2 SYGVNS. This CDR3 has 11 residues. The CDR3 protein is CASTGQCEQYF. The CDR3, as DNA: TGTGCCAGCACGGGACAGTGCGAGCAGTACTTC.

This clonotype has more than one count but fewer than ten. A single base separates this from a much larger clone, so it may be a read error. The V call is TRBV10-3, the J call TRBJ2-7; D is ambiguous. Per germline, CDR1 ENHRY and CDR2 SYGVKD. The CDR3 is 13 amino acids. V was shortened by 2 bases and J by 0 bases, with 5 bases between the two germline ends. The CDR3 loop is CAISEDTSYEQYF. Written as DNA, the CDR3 is TGTGCCATCAGTGAGGACACCTCCTACGAGCAGTACTTC.

This clonotype was seen a handful of times. This rearrangement joins TRBV7-9 to TRBJ2-7; D not resolved. V lost 7 bases and J lost 0, with 10 bases in between. This CDR3 spans 13 amino acids. Per germline, CDR1 SEHNR and CDR2 FQNEAQ (reference sequence). CDR3 sequence (DNA): TGTGCCAGCACCAACCCCACCTCCTACGAGCAGTACTTC. Residues: CASTNPTSYEQYF.

This clonotype was seen repeatedly, ten times or more. This sequence joins TRBV12-3 or TRBV12-4 and TRBJ1-6, with unresolved D. This CDR3 contains 14 residues. V dropped 4 bases and J dropped 7 bases, with 11 bases sitting between them. CDR3: CASSSRFSNSPLHF. The DNA of the CDR3 is TGTGCCAGCAGTTCACGGTTCTCCAATTCACCCCTCCACTTT.

This clonotype was detected ten times or more. The chain couples TRBV9 to TRBJ1-4; no definite D call. The V and J ends lost 5 bases and 3 bases respectively, with 14 bases between them. Germline values: CDR1 SGDLS, CDR2 YYNGEE. This CDR3 has 15 amino acids. The CDR3: CASSHSRDPNEKLFF. In DNA, the CDR3 is TGTGCCAGCAGTCACAGTAGGGATCCTAATGAAAAACTGTTTTTT.

For this clonotype: This may be a read error, as it is one base from a much larger clone. Without the conserved terminal phenylalanine or tryptophan, this CDR3 likely stems from a read error. The chain employs TRBV7-2 and TRBJ1-4; unclear D gene. The germline V gene encodes CDR1 SGHTA and CDR2 FQGNSA. This CDR3 has 14 residues. Deletions cut 1 base from V and 8 bases from J, with 11 bases between. This CDR3 is CASSLESSREKLFY. The CDR3, as DNA: TGTGCCAGCAGCTTAGAATCCTCGAGGGAAAAACTGTTTTAT.

The rearrangement uses TRBV6-1 and TRBJ1-5; D is unclear. Deletions cut 10 bases from V and 12 bases from J, with 13 bases between. The CDR3 loop spans 10 amino acids. Germline V gives CDR1 MNHNS, CDR2 SASEGT. The CDR3 spells CATAEGVQHF. The CDR3 coding sequence is TGTGCCACCGCGGAGGGAGTCCAGCATTTT.

This chain links TRBV9 with TRBJ2-5; D gene uncertain. Germline assignment: CDR1 SGDLS and CDR2 YYNGEE. Deletions cut 7 bases from V and 3 bases from J, with 19 bases between. The CDR3 has 15 residues. CDR3 nucleotide sequence: TGTGCCAGCGGTTACAACCCCGGCAGAGAAGAGACCCAGTACTTC. As protein: CASGYNPGREETQYF.

This clonotype turned up a few times. One end of the junction fails to match germline, which may point to a read error. The chain is built from TRBV10-3 and TRBJ1-2; no definite D call. Germline loops: CDR1 ENHRY, CDR2 SYGVKD. The CDR3 runs to 16 residues. The CDR3 spells CASSQQLSSLFGGYTF. Here the CDR3 DNA reads TGTGCCAGCAGTCAACAGTTATCTTCCCTCTTCGGTGGCTACACCTTC.

This clonotype was recorded at least ten times. The V call is TRBV5-8, the J call TRBJ1-2, with 9 bases aligning to TRBD1. V lost 7 bases to trimming and J lost 5 bases; unmatched junction nucleotides: 12. The germline CDR1 and CDR2 sequences are SGHTS and YDEGEE. The CDR3 runs to 15 residues. The CDR3 spells CASALGGQGAYGYTF. The CDR3 bases are TGTGCCAGCGCCCTGGGGGGACAGGGCGCTTATGGCTACACCTTC.

The chain has TRBV7-9 and TRBJ1-1, with D possibly matching TRBD1 (6 bases). From germline, CDR1 is SEHNR and CDR2 FQNEAQ (reference sequence). This CDR3 has 13 amino acids. Trimming cost V 11 bases and J 7 bases, with 20 bases left between them. CDR3 protein: CAWDAGGSNEAFF. The CDR3 DNA is TGTGCCTGGGACGCCGGGGGCTCTAATGAAGCTTTCTTT.

The sample holds many counts of this clonotype. The gene calls are TRBV7-8 and TRBJ1-6, with 7 nucleotides matching TRBD1. With 4 bases clipped from V and 6 bases from J, the junction kept 6 bases outside the gene matches. This CDR3 is built from 15 residues. CDR1 and CDR2 (germline): SGHVS, FQNEAQ. As DNA, the CDR3 is TGTGCCAGCAGCTCACACAGGGGTTCTAATTCACCCCTCCACTTT. It codes for CASSSHRGSNSPLHF.

Note on this clonotype: With a much larger clone just one base away, this may be a read error. The chain has TRBV19 and TRBJ1-2; D uncertain. This CDR3 comprises 14 residues. CDR1 is LNHDA and CDR2 is SQIVND in the germline V gene (reference sequence). V gave up 1 base and J gave up 6 bases, with 12 bases separating them. The CDR3 DNA follows: TGTGCCAGTAGTATAGCTGGGGTGCAAAATGGCTACACCTTC. It is translated as CASSIAGVQNGYTF.

This clonotype has just a few counts. The J gene is TRBJ1-5, the V gene TRBV7-8; the D gene is possibly TRBD1 (5 bases). The CDR3 runs to 16 residues. From germline, CDR1 is SGHVS and CDR2 FQNEAQ. The V end was cut by 4 bases, the J end by 3 bases, with 16 bases between. CDR3 loop: CASSSPGGLDNQPQHF. For the CDR3, the DNA is TGTGCCAGCAGCTCCCCGGGGGGACTTGACAATCAGCCCCAGCATTTT.

This clonotype has just a few counts. V is TRBV7-6 and J is TRBJ2-2; unclear D gene. CDR3 size: 13 residues. Per germline, CDR1 SGHVS and CDR2 FNYEAQ. The germline V and J ends were trimmed by 5 bases and 4 bases, with 8 bases remaining between them. This chain's CDR3 is CASSRAGTGELFF. The CDR3 DNA follows: TGTGCCAGCAGCCGAGCAGGCACCGGGGAGCTGTTTTTT.

Remarks on this clonotype: A read error is possible here, since a much larger clone lies one base away. V gene TRBV7-2 combines with J gene TRBJ1-2; D gene ambiguous. The V end was cut by 5 bases, the J end by 0 bases, with 13 bases between. Germline assignment: CDR1 SGHTA and CDR2 FQGNSA. This CDR3 comprises 15 residues. As DNA, the CDR3 is TGTGCCAGCAGCGATCCGACACCGTCTAACTATGGCTACACCTTC. It specifies CASSDPTPSNYGYTF.

A note on this clonotype: This clone may be a read error of a much larger clone one base away. V gene TRBV7-2 combines with J gene TRBJ1-1; no clear D. The CDR3 has 13 amino acids. Germline CDR1 reads SGHTA; CDR2 reads FQGNSA. The CDR3 DNA reads TGCGCCAGCAGCCGAGCCATGAACGCTGAAGCTTTCTTT. Its protein is CASSRAMNAEAFF.

As to this clonotype: The junction differs from germline at one of its ends, possibly a read error. The genes are TRBV7-6 and TRBJ2-2, with D perhaps matching TRBD2 (5 bases). CDR3 length: 17 residues. Germline loops: CDR1 SGHVS, CDR2 FNYEAQ. DNA for the CDR3: TGTGCCAGCGGCTTAGCGTATGAATATAGCTTTTCCGGGGATCTGTTTTTT. Translation gives CASGLAYEYSFSGDLFF.

The chain carries TRBV7-3 and TRBJ1-1; D is unclear. Looked up from germline, CDR1 is SGHTA and CDR2 is FQGTGA. V lost 6 bases, J lost 0 bases, and 8 bases lay in between. This CDR3 is built from 13 residues. CDR3 in amino acids: CASSRLMNTEAFF. Written as DNA, the CDR3 is TGTGCCAGCAGTAGGTTGATGAACACTGAAGCTTTCTTT.

The table lists this clonotype with many counts. V gene TRBV5-1 combines with J gene TRBJ2-6; the D gene is possibly TRBD1 (6 bases). V lost 3 bases and J lost 0, with 19 bases in between. The CDR3 covers 19 residues. Germline-derived CDR1 and CDR2 are SGHRS and YFSETQ. The CDR3 loop reads CASSWDTDGTHSGANVLTF. In nucleotides, the CDR3 is TGCGCCAGCAGCTGGGACACCGACGGTACCCACTCTGGGGCCAACGTCCTGACTTTC.

There are a few counts of this clonotype. The junction and the germline gene differ at one end; a read error may be behind it. The rearrangement links TRBV6-5 to TRBJ2-5, with 9 bases identical to TRBD2. This CDR3 has 15 residues. CDR1 is MNHEY and CDR2 is SVGAGI in the germline V gene. The CDR3 nucleotides are TGTGCCAACAGTGAGTTTCGACTAGCGGAAGAGACCCAGTACTTC. Its protein product is CANSEFRLAEETQYF.

This clonotype was picked up a small number of times. V gene TRBV25-1 combines with J gene TRBJ1-1; 7 bases align to TRBD1. Unmatched junction bases numbered 16, after V lost 6 bases and J lost 6 bases. Germline V gene sequence: CDR1 MGHDK, CDR2 SYGVNS. This CDR3 contains 16 residues. The CDR3 loop reads CASSTSRRQGVAEAFF. The DNA for the CDR3 is TGTGCCAGCAGCACATCTAGGCGGCAGGGGGTCGCTGAAGCTTTCTTT. The full variable domain, with the rest looked up from reference TRBV25-1 and TRBJ1-1, is EADIYQTPRYLVIGTGKKITLECSQTMGHDKMYWYQQDPGMELHLIHYSYGVNSTEKGDLSSESTVSRIRTEHFPLTLESARPSHTSQYLCASSTSRRQGVAEAFFGQGTRLTVV.

Many counts were recorded for this clonotype. The V gene is TRBV20-1, the J gene TRBJ1-5; D is possibly TRBD1 (5 bases). The V end was cut by 2 bases, the J end by 4 bases, with 12 bases between. Germline lookup yields CDR1 DFQATT and CDR2 SNEGSKA (reference sequence). The CDR3 loop spans 14 amino acids. The CDR3 region is CSARKRGGNQPQHF. In DNA form, the CDR3 reads TGCAGTGCTAGAAAGAGGGGAGGGAATCAGCCCCAGCATTTT.

The V and J genes are TRBV6-5 and TRBJ2-7; the D gene could be TRBD1 or TRBD2 (5 bases each). CDR1 and CDR2 from the germline V gene are MNHEY and SVGAGI. The CDR3 contains 15 residues. Between the trimmed V and J ends, which lost 0 bases and 5 bases, there was a span of 14 bases. DNA for the CDR3: TGTGCCAGCAGTTACTCTGACCCAGGGAGAGACGAGCAGTACTTC. Protein product: CASSYSDPGRDEQYF.

This clonotype was recorded at least ten times. The chain carries TRBV7-2 and TRBJ1-3; D remains ambiguous. The germline V gene encodes CDR1 SGHTA and CDR2 FQGNSA. The CDR3 covers 15 residues. V dropped 2 bases and J dropped 2 bases, with 10 bases sitting between them. The CDR3 sequence is CASSLSRPPGNTIYF. The CDR3 DNA sequence: TGTGCCAGCAGCTTATCCAGACCTCCTGGAAACACCATATATTTT.

This clonotype was counted many times. The rearrangement joins TRBV7-3 to TRBJ2-5, with D maybe TRBD1 (5 bases). Trimming cost V 3 bases and J 5 bases, with 10 bases left between them. This CDR3 contains 13 residues. Germline V gene lookup returns CDR1 SGHTA and CDR2 FQGTGA. The CDR3 DNA reads as TGTGCCAGCAGCTTCAGGGCTAGGGAGACCCAGTACTTC. Translating it yields CASSFRARETQYF.

The rearrangement links TRBV20-1 to TRBJ1-2; D is unresolved. Per germline, CDR1 DFQATT and CDR2 SNEGSKA (reference sequence). The V and J ends lost 2 bases and 10 bases respectively, with 14 bases between them. The CDR3 length is 12 residues. CDR3 in amino acids: CSARRFGDDYTF. Written as DNA, the CDR3 is TGCAGTGCTAGAAGGTTCGGCGACGACTACACCTTC.

This clonotype was counted a few times. V usage is TRBV6-2 or TRBV6-3 and J usage is TRBJ2-7, with D possibly being TRBD2 (5 bases). Trimming stripped 6 bases from V and 3 bases from J, with 12 bases between. The CDR3 runs to 13 residues. Germline loops: CDR1 MNHEY, CDR2 SVGEGT. The CDR3, as DNA: TGTGCCAGCAGAGATATAGAGGGCTACGAGCAGTACTTC. This gives the protein CASRDIEGYEQYF.

This clonotype was counted a few times. In nucleotides, the CDR3 is TGTGCCAGCAGCTTAGGGACAGGGGGCCACACTGAAGCTTTCTTT. It translates to CASSLGTGGHTEAFF. This chain links TRBV7-2 with TRBJ1-1, with 11 positions matching TRBD1. V lost 1 base to trimming and J lost 3 bases; unmatched junction nucleotides: 1. This CDR3 contains 15 residues. The germline V gene encodes CDR1 SGHTA and CDR2 FQGNSA. The variable domain in full, with the rest retrieved from reference TRBV7-2 and TRBJ1-1, is GAGVSQSPSNKVTEKGKDVELRCDPISGHTALYWYRQSLGQGLEFLIYFQGNSAPDKSGLPSDRFSAERTGGSVSTLTIQRTQQEDSAVYLCASSLGTGGHTEAFFGQGTRLTVV.